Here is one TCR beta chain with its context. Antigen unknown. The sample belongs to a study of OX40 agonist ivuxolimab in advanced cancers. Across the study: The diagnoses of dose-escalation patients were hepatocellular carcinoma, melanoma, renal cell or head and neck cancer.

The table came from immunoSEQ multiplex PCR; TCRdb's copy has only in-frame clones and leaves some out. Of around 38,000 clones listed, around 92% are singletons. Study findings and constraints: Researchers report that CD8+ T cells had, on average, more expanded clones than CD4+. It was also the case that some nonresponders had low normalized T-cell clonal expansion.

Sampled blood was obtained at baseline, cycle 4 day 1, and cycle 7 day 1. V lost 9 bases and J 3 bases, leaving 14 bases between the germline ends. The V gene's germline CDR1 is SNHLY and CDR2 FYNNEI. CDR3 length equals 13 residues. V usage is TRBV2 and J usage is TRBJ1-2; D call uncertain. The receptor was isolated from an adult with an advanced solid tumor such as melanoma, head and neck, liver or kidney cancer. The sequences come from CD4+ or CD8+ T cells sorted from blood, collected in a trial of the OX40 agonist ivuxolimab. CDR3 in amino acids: CASWTANDYGYTF. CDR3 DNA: TGTGCCAGTTGGACGGCAAATGACTATGGCTACACCTTC.